This note documents a single T cell receptor (beta chain) sequence. Its antigen remains unidentified. The time point: week 35, safety follow-up. Each vaccine dose was 300 ug of mutant IDH1 20-mer peptide, with topical imiquimod. The source of the sample is a study of a mutant IDH1 vaccine in newly diagnosed glioma. In the study overall: Week 35 held visit V12, while week 47 held visit V13.

With 3 bases clipped from V and 10 bases from J, the junction kept 12 bases outside the gene matches. Germline V CDR1 and CDR2: MGHRA, YSYEKL. CDR3 length: 15 residues. The assay was immunoSEQ multiplex PCR, and TCRdb's table has in-frame clones only and misses some. The repertoire consists of some 30,000 clones, with around four fifths occurring once and the leading ten covering around 11%. The chain combines TRBV4-1 with TRBJ2-5; 9 positions agree with TRBD2. The sequence was collected from a woman in her forties with glioma. The material sequenced was PBMCs, taken from a glioma patient whose treatment included an IDH1 peptide vaccine. This CDR3 is CASSQAGLAIRDQYF. The CDR3 nucleotides are TGCGCCAGCAGCCAGGCGGGACTAGCAATTCGAGACCAGTACTTC.